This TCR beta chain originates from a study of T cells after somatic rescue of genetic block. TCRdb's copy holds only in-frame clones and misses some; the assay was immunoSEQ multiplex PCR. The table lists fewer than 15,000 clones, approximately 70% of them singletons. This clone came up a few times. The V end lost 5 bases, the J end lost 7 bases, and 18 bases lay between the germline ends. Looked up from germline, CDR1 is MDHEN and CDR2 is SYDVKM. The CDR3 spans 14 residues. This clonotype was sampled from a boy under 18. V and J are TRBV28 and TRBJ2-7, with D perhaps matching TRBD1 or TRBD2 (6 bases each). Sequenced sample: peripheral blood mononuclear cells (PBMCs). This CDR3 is CASSRDPGGREQYF. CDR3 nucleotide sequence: TGTGCCAGCAGTCGCGACCCCGGGGGCCGGGAGCAGTACTTC. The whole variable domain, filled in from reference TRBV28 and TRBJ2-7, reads DVKVTQSSRYLVKRTGEKVFLECVQDMDHENMFWYRQDPGLGLRLIYFSYDVKMKEKGDIPEGYSVSREKKERFSLILESASTNQTSMYLCASSRDPGGREQYFGPGTRLTVT.